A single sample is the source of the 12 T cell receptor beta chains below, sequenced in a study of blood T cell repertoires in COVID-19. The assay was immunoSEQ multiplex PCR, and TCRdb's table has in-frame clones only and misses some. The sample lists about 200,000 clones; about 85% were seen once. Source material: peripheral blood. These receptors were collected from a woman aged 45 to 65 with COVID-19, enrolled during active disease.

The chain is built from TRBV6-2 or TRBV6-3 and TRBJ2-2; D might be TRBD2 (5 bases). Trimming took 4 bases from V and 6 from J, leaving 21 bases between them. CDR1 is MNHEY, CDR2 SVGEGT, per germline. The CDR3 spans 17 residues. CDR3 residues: CASSSLPGLLRAGELFF. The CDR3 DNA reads TGTGCCAGCAGTTCCCTCCCCGGACTTCTTAGAGCCGGGGAGCTGTTTTTT.

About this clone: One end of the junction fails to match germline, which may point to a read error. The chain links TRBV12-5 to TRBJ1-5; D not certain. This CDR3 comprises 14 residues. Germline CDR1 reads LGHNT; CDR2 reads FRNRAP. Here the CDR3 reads CASALGGLDQPQHF. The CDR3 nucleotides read TGTGCTAGTGCTTTGGGTGGGCTGGATCAGCCCCAGCATTTT.

CDR3 protein: CASSDQGFSGANVLTF. For the CDR3, the DNA is TGTGCCAGCAGTGACCAGGGTTTTTCTGGGGCCAACGTCCTGACTTTC. The chain carries TRBV6-1 and TRBJ2-6, with D perhaps matching TRBD1 (5 bases). V lost 3 bases to trimming and J lost 1 base, with 10 bases between them. Germline V lookup: CDR1 MNHNS, CDR2 SASEGT. The CDR3 consists of 16 residues.

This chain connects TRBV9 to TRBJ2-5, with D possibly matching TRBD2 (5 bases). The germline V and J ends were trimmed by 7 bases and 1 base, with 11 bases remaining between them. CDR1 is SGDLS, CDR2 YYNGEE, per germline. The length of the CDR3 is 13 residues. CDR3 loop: CASGRGTQETQYF. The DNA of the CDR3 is TGTGCCAGCGGACGGGGAACCCAAGAGACCCAGTACTTC. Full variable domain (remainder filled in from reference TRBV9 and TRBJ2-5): DSGVTQTPKHLITATGQRVTLRCSPRSGDLSVYWYQQSLDQGLQFLIQYYNGEERAKGNILERFSAQQFPDLHSELNLSSLELGDSALYFCASGRGTQETQYFGPGTRLLVL.

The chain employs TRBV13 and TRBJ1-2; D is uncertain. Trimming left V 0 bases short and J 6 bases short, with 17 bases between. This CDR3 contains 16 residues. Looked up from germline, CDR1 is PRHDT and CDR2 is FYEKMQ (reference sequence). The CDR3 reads CASSLGAEAWEDGYTF. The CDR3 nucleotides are TGTGCCAGCAGCTTAGGGGCCGAGGCTTGGGAGGATGGCTACACCTTC. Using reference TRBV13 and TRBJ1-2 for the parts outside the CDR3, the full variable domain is AAGVIQSPRHLIKEKRETATLKCYPIPRHDTVYWYQQGPGQDPQFLISFYEKMQSDKGSIPDRFSAQQFSDYHSELNMSSLELGDSALYFCASSLGAEAWEDGYTFGSGTRLTVV.

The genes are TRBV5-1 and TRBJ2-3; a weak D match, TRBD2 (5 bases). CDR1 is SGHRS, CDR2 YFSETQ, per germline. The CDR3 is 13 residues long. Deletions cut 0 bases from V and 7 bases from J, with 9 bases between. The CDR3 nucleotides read TGCGCCAGCAGCTTGGGCCGGGATTATACGCAGTATTTT. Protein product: CASSLGRDYTQYF. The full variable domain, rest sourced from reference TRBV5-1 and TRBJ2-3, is KAGVTQTPRYLIKTRGQQVTLSCSPISGHRSVSWYQQTPGQGLQFLFEYFSETQRNKGNFPGRFSGRQFSNSRSEMNVSTLELGDSALYLCASSLGRDYTQYFGPGTRLTVL.

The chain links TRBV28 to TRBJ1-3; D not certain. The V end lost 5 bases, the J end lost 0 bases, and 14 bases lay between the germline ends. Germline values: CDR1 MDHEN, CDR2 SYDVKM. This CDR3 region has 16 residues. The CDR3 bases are TGTGCCAGCAGTGAGAGGACTGCGCTCTCTGGAAACACCATATATTTT. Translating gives CASSERTALSGNTIYF. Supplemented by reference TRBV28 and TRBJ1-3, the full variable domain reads DVKVTQSSRYLVKRTGEKVFLECVQDMDHENMFWYRQDPGLGLRLIYFSYDVKMKEKGDIPEGYSVSREKKERFSLILESASTNQTSMYLCASSERTALSGNTIYFGEGSWLTVV.

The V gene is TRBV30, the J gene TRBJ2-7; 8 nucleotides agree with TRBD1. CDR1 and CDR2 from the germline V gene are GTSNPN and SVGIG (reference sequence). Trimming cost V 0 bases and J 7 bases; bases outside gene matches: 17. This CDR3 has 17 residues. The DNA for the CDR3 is TGTGCCTGGAGTGTAATTATTGCCGGGACAGGCACGGGGGAGCAGTACTTC. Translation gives CAWSVIIAGTGTGEQYF.

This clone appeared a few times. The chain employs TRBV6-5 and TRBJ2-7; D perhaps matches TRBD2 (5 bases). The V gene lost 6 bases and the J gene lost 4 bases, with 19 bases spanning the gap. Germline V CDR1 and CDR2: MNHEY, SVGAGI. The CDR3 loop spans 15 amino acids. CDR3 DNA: TGTGCCAGCAGAGACCTAGGTGGACTCCTTTACGAGCAGTACTTC. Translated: CASRDLGGLLYEQYF.

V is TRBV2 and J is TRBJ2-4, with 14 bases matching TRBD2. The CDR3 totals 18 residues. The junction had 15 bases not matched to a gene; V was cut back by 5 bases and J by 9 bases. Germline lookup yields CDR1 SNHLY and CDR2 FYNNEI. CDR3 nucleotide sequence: TGTGCCAGCAGTTTTCCCGTTCGGACTAGCGGGGGGAGCAGCATTCAGTACTTC. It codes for CASSFPVRTSGGSSIQYF.

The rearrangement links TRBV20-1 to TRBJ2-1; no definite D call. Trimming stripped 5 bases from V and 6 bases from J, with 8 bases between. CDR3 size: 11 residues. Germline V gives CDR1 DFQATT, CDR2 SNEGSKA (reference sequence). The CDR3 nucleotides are TGCAGTGCTTTTCTACTCAATGAGCAGTTCTTC. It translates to CSAFLLNEQFF.

The CDR3 here is CASSLWLQGAGNTIYF. The CDR3 nucleotides read TGTGCCAGCAGCTTATGGTTACAGGGGGCTGGAAACACCATATATTTT. The chain uses TRBV7-8 and TRBJ1-3; 8 nucleotides match TRBD1. Germline V CDR1 and CDR2: SGHVS, FQNEAQ. The junction had 5 bases not matched to a gene; V was cut back by 2 bases and J by 2 bases. CDR3 length equals 16 residues.